These T cell receptor beta chains were read from a single sample in a study of PD-1 blockade in mismatch repair-deficient tumors. Libraries were prepared by immunoSEQ multiplex PCR; TCRdb keeps only in-frame clonotypes and omits some of them. The sample has roughly 84,000 clones; about 85% are singletons. The sample consisted of peripheral blood, taken 12 weeks after starting pembrolizumab. The receptors stem from an adult with mismatch repair-deficient cancer. The CDR3 runs from the conserved cysteine through the conserved F or W. D genes are given only for firm matches. Not every row has a clone size; where given, it reads once, few, many or a size class.

>TRBD2|TRBV30|TRBJ2-3|NA
TGTGCCTGGAGTGTAGTCCTTCGGACTAGCGGGGTGACAGATACGCAGTATTTT
CAWSVVLRTSGVTDTQYF
>NA|TRBV7-2|TRBJ1-1|NA
TGTGCCAGCAGCTTAGGGCAGGTTTCGGCTTTCTTT
CASSLGQVSAFF
>TRBD1|TRBV5-1|TRBJ1-1|NA
TGCGCCAGCAGCCTGTCAACCGGGACAGCGAACACTGAAGCTTTCTTT
CASSLSTGTANTEAFF
>NA|TRBV18|TRBJ1-1|NA
TGTGCCAGCTCACCTTTCTCCCAGAACACTGAAGCTTTCTTT
CASSPFSQNTEAFF
>TRBD2|TRBV19|TRBJ2-1|NA
TGTGCCAGTACCTCTCATTCCGGGACTAGCGGTTACAATGAGCAGTTCTTC
CASTSHSGTSGYNEQFF
>TRBD1|TRBV18|TRBJ1-1|NA
TGTGCCAGCTCAATTAATCCGGGACAGGGATTGAACACTGAAGCTTTCTTT
CASSINPGQGLNTEAFF
>NA|TRBV4-2|TRBJ2-5|NA
TGTGCCAGCAGCCAGGAGGTTTCCATGAGGGGGGAGGTTAAGGAGACCCAGTACTTC
CASSQEVSMRGEVKETQYF
>NA|TRBV19|TRBJ1-1|NA
TGTGCCAGTAGTAGAGGGCCCGACACTGAAGCTTTCTTT
CASSRGPDTEAFF
>NA|TRBV6-5|TRBJ1-5|NA
TGTGCCAGCAGTGCTACGGCCGATCAGCCCCAGCATTTT
CASSATADQPQHF
>NA|TRBV21-1|TRBJ2-4|NA
TGTGCCAGCAAAGGCCACGAAAACATTCAGTACTTC
CASKGHENIQYF
>TRBD1|TRBV6-6|TRBJ1-1|NA
TGTGCCAGCAGTTACCGGACAGGGGATTTATCTGAAGCTTTCTTT
CASSYRTGDLSEAFF
>TRBD2|TRBV9|TRBJ2-5|NA
TGTGCCAGCAGTTCGCGACTAGCGGGAGACGGCGAGACCCAGTACTTC
CASSSRLAGDGETQYF
>TRBD2|TRBV29-1|TRBJ2-3|NA
TGCAGCGTTGAAGTGGGAGGGTCGGACACAGATACGCAGTATTTT
CSVEVGGSDTDTQYF
>NA|TRBV9|TRBJ1-2|NA
TGTGCCAGCAGCGTGGGGCAGGGCAACTATGGCTACACCTTC
CASSVGQGNYGYTF
>TRBD2|TRBV11-2|TRBJ2-2|NA
TGTGCCAGCAGCCGTGGGACTAGCGGGAACACCGGGGAGCTGTTTTTT
CASSRGTSGNTGELFF
>NA|TRBV5-6|TRBJ2-1|NA
TGTGCCAGCAGCTTGAAGTTCCCCTACAATGAGCAGTTCTTC
CASSLKFPYNEQFF
>TRBD2|TRBV7-2|TRBJ2-7|NA
TGTGCCAGCAGCTTAGGACTAGCGGGGTACGAGCAGTACTTC
CASSLGLAGYEQYF
>NA|TRBV10-1|TRBJ2-3|NA
TGCGCCAGCAGTGAGTCTCTAGGAGATACAGATACGCAGTATTTT
CASSESLGDTDTQYF
>TRBD2|TRBV7-9|TRBJ2-2|few
TGTGCCAGCAGCACCCTCGGACTAGCGAACACCGGGGAGCTGTTTTTT
CASSTLGLANTGELFF
>NA|TRBV19|TRBJ2-5|once
TGTGCCAGTGGGATTGGCGGTTTAGCCCAGTACTTC
CASGIGGLAQYF
>TRBD2|TRBV12-5|TRBJ2-3|few
TGTGCTAGTGGTCCCCGGACTAGCGCTTATACGCAGTATTTT
CASGPRTSAYTQYF
>NA|TRBV5-1|TRBJ2-7|NA
TGCGCCAGCAGCTTGGACGGAGCCTACGAGCAGTACTTC
CASSLDGAYEQYF
>TRBD1|TRBV7-9|TRBJ1-2|NA
TGTGCCAGCAGCTTAGGGGCCGGGACAGCCTATGGCTACACCTTC
CASSLGAGTAYGYTF
>NA|TRBV4-2|TRBJ2-3|NA
TGTGCCAGCAGCTTGGCCGGTTCTAGGGTAACAGATACGCAGTATTTT
CASSLAGSRVTDTQYF
>TRBD2|TRBV27|TRBJ2-7|NA
TGTGCCAGCGGGCGGGGGGGGCCAACCTACGAGCAGTACTTC
CASGRGGPTYEQYF
>NA|TRBV7-3|TRBJ2-7|NA
TGTGCCAGCAGCCCGGGATACCCCTACGAGCAGTACTTC
CASSPGYPYEQYF
>TRBD1|TRBV2|TRBJ1-2|few
TGTGCCAGCATCAGGGACAGCTATGGCTACACCTTC
CASIRDSYGYTF
>NA|TRBV6-6|TRBJ1-2|once
TGTGCCAGCAGTTCGGGAGACCCTAACTATGGCTACACCTTC
CASSSGDPNYGYTF
>NA|TRBV7-2|TRBJ1-5|NA
TGTGCCAGCAGCATTAGGGCGAATCAGCCCCAGCATTTT
CASSIRANQPQHF
>NA|TRBV6-6|TRBJ1-2|NA
TGTGCCAGCAGCCTGACAGTGACCAACTACACCTTC
CASSLTVTNYTF
>TRBD2|TRBV19|TRBJ2-3|NA
TGTGCCAGTAGTATTAGCGGGAGATTGGATACGCAGTATTTT
CASSISGRLDTQYF
>NA|TRBV5-4|TRBJ2-7|NA
TGTGCCAGCAGATATCACCCCAACCGCTACCCCCACGAGCAGTACTTC
CASRYHPNRYPHEQYF
>NA|TRBV7-2|TRBJ2-7|once
TGTGCCAGCAGCTGGGGACTCGAGCAGTACTTC
CASSWGLEQYF
>NA|TRBV30|TRBJ2-7|NA
TGTGCCTGGAGTGTAGGGGCGAGTGCAAACGAGGAGCAGTACTTC
CAWSVGASANEEQYF
>NA|TRBV12-5|TRBJ2-5|NA
TGTGCTAGTGGATACGGGATTCAGGGAGAGACCCAGTACTTC
CASGYGIQGETQYF
>TRBD2|TRBV11-1|TRBJ2-5|few
TGTGCCAGCAGCTTAAATAGCGGGTCACAAGAGACCCAGTACTTC
CASSLNSGSQETQYF
>TRBD1|TRBV5-6|TRBJ2-3|NA
TGTGCCAGCGGTTTTAGGGACAGGGTTTTGGATACGCAGTATTTT
CASGFRDRVLDTQYF
>NA|TRBV11-3|TRBJ2-7|NA
TGTGCCAGCAGCTTAGGGGCCTACGAGCAGTACTTC
CASSLGAYEQYF
>NA|TRBV19|TRBJ1-3|NA
TGTGCCAGTAGTCCCTTGACAGGACTTGGAAACACCATATATTTT
CASSPLTGLGNTIYF
>NA|TRBV6-1|TRBJ1-1|NA
TGTGCCAGCGAGACAAACACTGAAGCTTTCTTT
CASETNTEAFF
>TRBD2|TRBV5-1|TRBJ2-3|few
TGCGCCAGCAGCTGGCGGGAGGGCCGGTCAGATACGCAGTATTTT
CASSWREGRSDTQYF